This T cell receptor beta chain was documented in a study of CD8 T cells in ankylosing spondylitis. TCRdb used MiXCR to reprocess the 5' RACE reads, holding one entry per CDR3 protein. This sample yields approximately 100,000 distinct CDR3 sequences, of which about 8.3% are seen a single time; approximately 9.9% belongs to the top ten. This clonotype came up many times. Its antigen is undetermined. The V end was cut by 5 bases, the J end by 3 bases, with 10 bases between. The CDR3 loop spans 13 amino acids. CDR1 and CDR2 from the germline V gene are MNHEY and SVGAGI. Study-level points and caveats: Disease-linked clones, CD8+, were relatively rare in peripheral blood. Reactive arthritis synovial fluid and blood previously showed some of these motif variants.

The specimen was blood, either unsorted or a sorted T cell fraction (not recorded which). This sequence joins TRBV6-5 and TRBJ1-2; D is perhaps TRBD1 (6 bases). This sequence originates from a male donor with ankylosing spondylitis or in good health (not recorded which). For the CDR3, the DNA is TGTGCCAGCAGTCGGACAGACCACTATGGCTACACCTTC. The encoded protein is CASSRTDHYGYTF.